The rows below give T cell receptor beta chains drawn from one sample of a study of blood T cell repertoires in COVID-19. This table comes from immunoSEQ multiplex PCR, and its TCRdb copy is limited to in-frame clones, with some not included. This table has 95,000 to 150,000 clones, around 87% appearing once. The specimen sequenced was peripheral blood. The source of these receptors is a middle-aged man with acute or convalescent COVID-19. Both conserved end residues are part of each CDR3. D genes are given only for firm matches. Clone size, where shown, is once, few, many, or a class for clones that have expanded.

>TRBJ1-3|TRBV19|-|-
CASTASRQRLNSGNTIYF
TGTGCCAGTACGGCTAGTAGACAGCGCCTAAACTCTGGAAACACCATATATTTT
>TRBJ1-5|TRBV6-5|-|TRBD1
CASSLRGQQGQPQHF
TGTGCCAGCAGTTTAAGGGGACAGCAGGGTCAGCCCCAGCATTTT
>TRBJ1-5|TRBV19|-|-
CASSIGYGNQPQHF
TGTGCCAGTAGTATCGGGTACGGCAATCAGCCCCAGCATTTT
>TRBJ1-2|TRBV10-3|-|TRBD1
CAISETGDRYGYTF
TGTGCCATCAGTGAGACAGGGGATCGCTATGGCTACACCTTC
>TRBJ1-1|TRBV7-9|-|-
CASSPAALLNTEAFF
TGTGCCAGCAGTCCCGCGGCACTCCTGAACACTGAAGCTTTCTTT
>TRBJ2-1|TRBV27|-|-
CASSSRRLGYNEQFF
TGTGCCAGCAGTTCCCGAAGACTGGGCTACAATGAGCAGTTCTTC
>TRBJ2-2|TRBV11-3|-|TRBD1
CASSLEIWWGTGKDTGELFF
TGTGCCAGCAGCTTAGAGATATGGTGGGGGACAGGGAAGGACACCGGGGAGCTGTTTTTT
>TRBJ1-4|TRBV5-1|-|TRBD1
CASKTGTGNEKLFF
TGCGCCAGCAAAACCGGGACAGGGAATGAAAAACTGTTTTTT
>TRBJ2-7|TRBV18|-|-
CASSPDRVGEQYF
TGTGCCAGCTCACCAGACAGAGTGGGAGAGCAGTACTTC
>TRBJ2-3|TRBV5-1|-|TRBD1
CASSLNRGQVGADTQYF
TGCGCCAGCAGCTTGAACAGGGGGCAAGTTGGTGCAGATACGCAGTATTTT
>TRBJ1-6|TRBV10-3|-|-
CAIRAGDSYNSPLHF
TGTGCCATCCGTGCAGGGGACTCCTATAATTCACCCCTCCACTTT
>TRBJ2-7|TRBV5-1|-|-
CASSLTVTYEQYF
TGCGCCAGCAGCTTGACAGTCACCTACGAGCAGTACTTC
>TRBJ2-5|TRBV5-8|-|-
CASSSGQLNSETQYF
TGTGCCAGCAGCTCTGGACAGCTGAACTCAGAGACCCAGTACTTC
>TRBJ2-1|TRBV6-5|-|-
CASSYDSSYNEQFF
TGTGCCAGCAGTTACGACAGCTCCTACAATGAGCAGTTCTTC
>TRBJ2-1|TRBV20-1|-|-
CSARVGNEQFF
TGCAGTGCCCGCGTTGGCAATGAGCAGTTCTTC
>TRBJ2-7|TRBV5-1|-|-
CASSLELGEQYF
TGCGCCAGCAGCTTGGAGCTTGGCGAGCAGTACTTC
>TRBJ2-5|TRBV7-2|-|TRBD2
CASRVPTSGRQETQYF
TGTGCCAGCAGAGTCCCGACTAGCGGGAGACAAGAGACCCAGTACTTC
>TRBJ2-7|TRBV10-2|-|TRBD2
CASSESPSGRSFSYEQYF
TGCGCCAGCAGTGAGTCACCTAGCGGGAGGTCCTTCTCCTACGAGCAGTACTTC
>TRBJ2-2|TRBV5-4|-|TRBD2
CASSWGLAGNTGELFF
TGTGCCAGCAGCTGGGGACTAGCGGGAAACACCGGGGAGCTGTTTTTT
>TRBJ2-7|TRBV19|-|TRBD2
CASSTGLVGAYEQYF
TGTGCCAGTAGTACGGGACTAGTGGGTGCCTACGAGCAGTACTTC
>TRBJ2-5|TRBV7-9|once|-
CASSLAISGTQYF
TGTGCCAGCAGCTTAGCGATCAGTGGGACCCAGTACTTC
>TRBJ1-5|TRBV19|-|-
CASSMSGLNQPQHF
TGTGCCAGTAGTATGTCAGGGCTTAATCAGCCCCAGCATTTT
>TRBJ1-2|TRBV28|-|-
CASSSLGRNRYGYTF
TGTGCCAGCAGTTCCCTAGGGAGGAATCGGTATGGCTACACCTTC
>TRBJ2-2|TRBV15|-|TRBD1
CATSIGQAGSTGELFF
TGTGCCACCAGCATCGGACAGGCCGGGTCCACCGGGGAGCTGTTTTTT
>TRBJ1-1|TRBV21-1|-|-
CASSKDRGVDTEAFF
TGTGCCAGCAGCAAAGACAGGGGGGTGGACACTGAAGCTTTCTTT
>TRBJ2-5|TRBV27|-|-
CASSLSNSQETQYF
TGTGCCAGCAGTTTATCGAACTCGCAAGAGACCCAGTACTTC
>TRBJ1-1|TRBV11-2|-|-
CASILSGPTEAFF
TGTGCCAGCATCCTCTCGGGTCCTACTGAAGCTTTCTTT